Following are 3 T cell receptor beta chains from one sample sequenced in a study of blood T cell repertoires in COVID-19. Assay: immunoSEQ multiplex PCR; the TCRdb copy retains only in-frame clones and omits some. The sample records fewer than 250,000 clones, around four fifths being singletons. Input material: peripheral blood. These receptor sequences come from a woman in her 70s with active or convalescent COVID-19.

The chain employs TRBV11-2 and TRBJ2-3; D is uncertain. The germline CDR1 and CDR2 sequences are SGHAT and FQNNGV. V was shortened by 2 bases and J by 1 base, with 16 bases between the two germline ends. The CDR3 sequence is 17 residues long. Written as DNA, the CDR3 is TGTGCCAGCAGCTTACGCTCGGCAGCTAGAGGCACAGATACGCAGTATTTT. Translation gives CASSLRSAARGTDTQYF.

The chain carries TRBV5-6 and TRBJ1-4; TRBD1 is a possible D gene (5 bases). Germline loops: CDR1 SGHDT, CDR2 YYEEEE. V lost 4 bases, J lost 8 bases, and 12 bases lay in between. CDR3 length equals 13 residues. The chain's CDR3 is CASSVRDSEKLFF. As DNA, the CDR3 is TGTGCCAGCAGCGTCCGGGACTCGGAAAAACTGTTTTTT.

CDR3 loop: CASSQGRGEAFF. In nucleotides, the CDR3 is TGTGCCAGCAGCCAGGGGAGGGGGGAAGCTTTCTTT. The chain combines TRBV3-1 (or the pseudogene TRBV3-2) with TRBJ1-1; TRBD1 is a possible D gene (6 bases). V lost 3 bases and J lost 8, with 10 bases in between. CDR3 length equals 12 residues. The germline CDR1 and CDR2 sequences are LGHDT and YNNKEL (reference sequence).